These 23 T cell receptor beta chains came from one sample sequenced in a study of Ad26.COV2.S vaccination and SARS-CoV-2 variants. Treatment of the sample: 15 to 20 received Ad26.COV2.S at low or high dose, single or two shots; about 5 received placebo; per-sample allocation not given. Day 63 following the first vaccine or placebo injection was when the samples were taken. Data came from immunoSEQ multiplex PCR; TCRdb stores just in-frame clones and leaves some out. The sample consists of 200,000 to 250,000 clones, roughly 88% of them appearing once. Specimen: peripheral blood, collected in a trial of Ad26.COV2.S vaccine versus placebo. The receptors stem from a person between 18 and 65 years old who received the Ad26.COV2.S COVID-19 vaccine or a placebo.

DNA for the CDR3: TGTGCCAGCAGGACTAGCGCTCGTAGCTCCTACAATGAGCAGTTCTTC. Its protein is CASRTSARSSYNEQFF. The chain couples TRBV12-1 to TRBJ2-1; the table's TRBD2 call for D was not verified on the DNA. TRBV12-1 is deemed a pseudogene. This CDR3 region has 16 residues.

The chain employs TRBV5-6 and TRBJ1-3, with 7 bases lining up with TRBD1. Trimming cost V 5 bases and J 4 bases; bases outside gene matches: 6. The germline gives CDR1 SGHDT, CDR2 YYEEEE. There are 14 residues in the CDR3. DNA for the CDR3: TGTGCCAGCAGGGGTGTGGACAGGGGAAACACCATATATTTT. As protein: CASRGVDRGNTIYF.

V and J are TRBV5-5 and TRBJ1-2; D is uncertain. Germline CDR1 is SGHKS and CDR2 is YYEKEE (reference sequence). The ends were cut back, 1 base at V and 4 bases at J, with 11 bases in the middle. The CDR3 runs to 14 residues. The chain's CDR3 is CASSLTGRSYGYTF. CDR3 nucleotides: TGTGCCAGCAGCTTGACGGGGAGAAGCTATGGCTACACCTTC.

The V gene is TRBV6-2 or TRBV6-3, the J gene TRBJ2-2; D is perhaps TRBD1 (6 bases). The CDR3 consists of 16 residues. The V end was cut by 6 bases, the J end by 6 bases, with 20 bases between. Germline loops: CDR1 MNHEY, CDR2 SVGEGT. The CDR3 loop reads CASSQIPGRQAGELFF. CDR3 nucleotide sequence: TGTGCCAGCAGCCAAATCCCAGGGAGACAGGCCGGGGAGCTGTTTTTT.

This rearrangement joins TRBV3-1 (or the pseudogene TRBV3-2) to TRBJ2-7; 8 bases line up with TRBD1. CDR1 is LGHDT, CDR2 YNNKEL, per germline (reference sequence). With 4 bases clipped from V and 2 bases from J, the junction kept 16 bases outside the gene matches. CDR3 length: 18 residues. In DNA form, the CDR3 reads TGTGCCAGCAGCCGCGTCCCGGGACAGGAATGGTATGCCTACGAGCAGTACTTC. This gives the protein CASSRVPGQEWYAYEQYF.

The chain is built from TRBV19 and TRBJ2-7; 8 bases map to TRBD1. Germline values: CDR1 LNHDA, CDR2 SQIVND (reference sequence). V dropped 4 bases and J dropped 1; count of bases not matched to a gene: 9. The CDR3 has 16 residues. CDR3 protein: CASSNKEGQASYEQYF. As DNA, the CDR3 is TGTGCCAGTAGTAATAAAGAGGGACAGGCATCCTACGAGCAGTACTTC.

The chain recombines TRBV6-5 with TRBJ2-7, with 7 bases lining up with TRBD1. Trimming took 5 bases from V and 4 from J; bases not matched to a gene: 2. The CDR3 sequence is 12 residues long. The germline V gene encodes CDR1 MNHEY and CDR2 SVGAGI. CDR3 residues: CASSRQGYEQYF. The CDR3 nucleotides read TGTGCCAGCAGTCGACAGGGTTACGAGCAGTACTTC.

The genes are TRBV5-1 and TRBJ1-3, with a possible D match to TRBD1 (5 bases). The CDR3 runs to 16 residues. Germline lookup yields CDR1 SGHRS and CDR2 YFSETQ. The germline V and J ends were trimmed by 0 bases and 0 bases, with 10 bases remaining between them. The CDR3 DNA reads TGCGCCAGCAGCTTGGGGGGCCTTAACTCTGGAAACACCATATATTTT. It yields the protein CASSLGGLNSGNTIYF.

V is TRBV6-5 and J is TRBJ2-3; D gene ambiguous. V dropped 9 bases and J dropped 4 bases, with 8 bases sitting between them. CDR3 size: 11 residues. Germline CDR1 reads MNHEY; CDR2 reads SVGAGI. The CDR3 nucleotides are TGTGCCAGTTCGAATTCAGATACGCAGTATTTT. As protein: CASSNSDTQYF.

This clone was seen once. The CDR3 bases are TGTGCCAGCAGCCCCGGGGACAGGGGAACCAAAAACATTCAGTACTTC. Translation: CASSPGDRGTKNIQYF. The chain has TRBV7-9 and TRBJ2-4, with 10 bases lining up with TRBD1. Germline V gene data show CDR1 as SEHNR and CDR2 as FQNEAQ (reference sequence). The CDR3 has 16 amino acids. The junction had 6 bases not matched to a gene; V was cut back by 5 bases and J by 2 bases.

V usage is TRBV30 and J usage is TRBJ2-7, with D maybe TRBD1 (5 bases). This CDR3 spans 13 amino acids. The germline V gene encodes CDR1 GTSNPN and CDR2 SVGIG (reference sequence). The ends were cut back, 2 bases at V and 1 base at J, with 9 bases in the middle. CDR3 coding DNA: TGTGCCTGGAGTTCGACAGCTTCCTACGAGCAGTACTTC. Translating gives CAWSSTASYEQYF.

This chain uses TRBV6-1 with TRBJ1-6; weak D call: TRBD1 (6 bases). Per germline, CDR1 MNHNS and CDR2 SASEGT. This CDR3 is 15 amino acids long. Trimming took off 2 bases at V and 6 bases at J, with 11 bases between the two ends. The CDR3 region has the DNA TGTGCCAGCAGTGAACGGGGGGCATCTAATTCACCCCTCCACTTT. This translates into CASSERGASNSPLHF.

DNA of the CDR3: TGTGCCAGCAGCCTTAGCACTTACAATGAGCAGTTCTTC. Its translation: CASSLSTYNEQFF. V and J are TRBV27 and TRBJ2-1; D is unresolved. This CDR3 contains 13 residues. Germline V gene data show CDR1 as MNHEY and CDR2 as SMNVEV (reference sequence). Trimming removed 6 bases from V and 4 bases from J, with 10 bases in between.

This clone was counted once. DNA for the CDR3: TGCGCCAGCAGCACCTCTGGGGCCAACGTCCTGACTTTC. Translation: CASSTSGANVLTF. The chain has TRBV5-1 and TRBJ2-6, with D hard to call. The CDR3 totals 13 residues. V lost 4 bases and J lost 0, with 2 bases in between. CDR1 is SGHRS, CDR2 YFSETQ, per germline.

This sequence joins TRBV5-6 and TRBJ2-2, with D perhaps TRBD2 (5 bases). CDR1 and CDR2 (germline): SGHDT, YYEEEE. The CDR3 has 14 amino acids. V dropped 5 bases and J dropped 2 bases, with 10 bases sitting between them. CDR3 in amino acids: CASSPGFNTGELFF. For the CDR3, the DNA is TGTGCCAGCAGTCCGGGGTTCAACACCGGGGAGCTGTTTTTT.

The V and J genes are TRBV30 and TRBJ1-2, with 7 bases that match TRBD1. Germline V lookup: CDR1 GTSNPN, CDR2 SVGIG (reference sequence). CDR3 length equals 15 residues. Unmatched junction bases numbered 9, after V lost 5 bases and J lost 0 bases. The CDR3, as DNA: TGTGCCTGGTCCTATGGACAGGCCGCTAACTATGGCTACACCTTC. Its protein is CAWSYGQAANYGYTF.

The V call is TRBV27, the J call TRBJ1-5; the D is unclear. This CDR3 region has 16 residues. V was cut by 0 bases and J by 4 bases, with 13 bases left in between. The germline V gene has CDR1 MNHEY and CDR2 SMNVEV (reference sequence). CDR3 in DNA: TGTGCCAGCAGTTTATCGTCCAACCCGCAGAATCAGCCCCAGCATTTT. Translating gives CASSLSSNPQNQPQHF.

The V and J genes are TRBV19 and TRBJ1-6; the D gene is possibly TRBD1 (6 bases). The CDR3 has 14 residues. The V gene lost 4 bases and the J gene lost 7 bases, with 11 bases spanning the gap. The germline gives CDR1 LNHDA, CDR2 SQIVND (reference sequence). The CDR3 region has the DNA TGTGCCAGTAGTACACAGGGTTCGAATTCACCCCTCCACTTT. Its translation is CASSTQGSNSPLHF. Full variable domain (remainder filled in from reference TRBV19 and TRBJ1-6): DGGITQSPKYLFRKEGQNVTLSCEQNLNHDAMYWYRQDPGQGLRLIYYSQIVNDFQKGDIAEGYSVSREKKESFPLTVTSAQKNPTAFYLCASSTQGSNSPLHFGNGTRLTVT.

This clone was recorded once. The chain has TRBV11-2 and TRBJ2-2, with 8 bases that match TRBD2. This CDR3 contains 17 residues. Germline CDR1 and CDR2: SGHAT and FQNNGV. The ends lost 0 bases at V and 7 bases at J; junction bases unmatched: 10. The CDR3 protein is CASSLDLERGQGGELFF. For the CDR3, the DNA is TGTGCCAGCAGCTTAGATCTTGAGCGGGGGCAAGGCGGGGAGCTGTTTTTT.

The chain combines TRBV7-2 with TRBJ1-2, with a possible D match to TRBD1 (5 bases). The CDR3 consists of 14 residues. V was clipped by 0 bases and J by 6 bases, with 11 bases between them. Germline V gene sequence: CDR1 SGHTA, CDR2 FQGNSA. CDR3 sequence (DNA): TGTGCCAGCAGCTTAGCCCGGAGGGACCATGGCTACACCTTC. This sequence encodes CASSLARRDHGYTF.

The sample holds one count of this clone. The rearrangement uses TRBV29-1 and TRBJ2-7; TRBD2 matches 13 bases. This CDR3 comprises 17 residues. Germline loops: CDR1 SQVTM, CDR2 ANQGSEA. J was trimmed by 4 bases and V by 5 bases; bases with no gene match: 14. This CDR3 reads CSVRPGLAGTLVYEQYF. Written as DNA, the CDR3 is TGCAGCGTTCGTCCGGGACTAGCGGGAACTTTGGTTTACGAGCAGTACTTC.

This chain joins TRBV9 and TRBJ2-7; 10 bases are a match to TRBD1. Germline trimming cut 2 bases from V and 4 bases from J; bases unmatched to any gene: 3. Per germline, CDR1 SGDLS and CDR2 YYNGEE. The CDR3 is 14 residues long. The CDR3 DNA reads TGTGCCAGCAGCGTTTCGGGACAGGGGTACGAGCAGTACTTC. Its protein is CASSVSGQGYEQYF. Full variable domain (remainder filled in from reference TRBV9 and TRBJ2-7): DSGVTQTPKHLITATGQRVTLRCSPRSGDLSVYWYQQSLDQGLQFLIQYYNGEERAKGNILERFSAQQFPDLHSELNLSSLELGDSALYFCASSVSGQGYEQYFGPGTRLTVT.

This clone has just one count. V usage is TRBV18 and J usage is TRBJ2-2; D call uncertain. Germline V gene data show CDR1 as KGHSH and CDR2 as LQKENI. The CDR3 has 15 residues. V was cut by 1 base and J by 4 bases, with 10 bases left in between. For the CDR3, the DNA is TGTGCCAGCTCACCACGCGAGGTTACCACCGGGGAGCTGTTTTTT. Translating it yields CASSPREVTTGELFF.